This T cell receptor (beta chain) comes out of a study of blood T cell repertoires in COVID-19. CDR3 length: 15 amino acids. Trimming removed 4 bases from V and 2 bases from J; junction bases left unmatched: 5. Germline V gene sequence: CDR1 LNHDA, CDR2 SQIVND (reference sequence). TCRdb keeps only in-frame clones here, not all; method: immunoSEQ multiplex PCR. The table shows more than 150,000 clones, with roughly 84% occurring only once. Material: peripheral blood. The chain recombines TRBV19 with TRBJ2-7, with 10 bases aligning to TRBD1. The source is an elderly woman with acute or convalescent COVID-19. Written as DNA, the CDR3 is TGTGCCAGTAGTAGGGGGACAGGGGTCGCCTACGAGCAGTACTTC. Translating gives CASSRGTGVAYEQYF.